This TCR beta chain was found in a study of cytomegalovirus exposure and HLA in healthy donors. Study results and caveats: 87-base-pair reads could not separate some V segments, including TRBV6-2 and TRBV6-3.

A remark on this clone: Its antigen remains unidentified.

In the PCR, 60 Vbeta and 13 Jbeta primers were used. Profiled with immunoSEQ multiplex PCR; TCRdb holds only in-frame clones, not every one. The table lists more than 85,000 clones, more than 75% of them singletons. The CDR3 loop spans 16 amino acids. Germline V gives CDR1 LGHNA, CDR2 YNFKEQ. The V and J ends lost 4 bases and 0 bases respectively, with 10 bases between them. The chain is built from TRBV4-2 and TRBJ1-6, with unresolved D. Material for sequencing was PBMCs. This sequence was found in a man between 35 and 55 years old in good health and CMV-seronegative. The CDR3 is CASSREKNSYNSPLHF. The DNA for the CDR3 is TGTGCCAGCAGCCGTGAGAAGAACTCCTATAATTCACCCCTCCACTTT.